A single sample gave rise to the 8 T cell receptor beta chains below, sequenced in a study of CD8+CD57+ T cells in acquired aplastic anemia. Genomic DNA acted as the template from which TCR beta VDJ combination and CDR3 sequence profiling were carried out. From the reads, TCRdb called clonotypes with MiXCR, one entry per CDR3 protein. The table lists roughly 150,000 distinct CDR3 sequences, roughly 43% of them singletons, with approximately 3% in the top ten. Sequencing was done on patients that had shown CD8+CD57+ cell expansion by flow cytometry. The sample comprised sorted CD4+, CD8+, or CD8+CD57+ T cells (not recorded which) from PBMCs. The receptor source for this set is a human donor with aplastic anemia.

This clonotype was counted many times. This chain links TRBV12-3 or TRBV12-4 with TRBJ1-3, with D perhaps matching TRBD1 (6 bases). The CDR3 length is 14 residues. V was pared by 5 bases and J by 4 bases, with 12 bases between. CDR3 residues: CASSVRTAGNTIYF. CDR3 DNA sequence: TGTGCCAGCAGTGTCCGGACAGCGGGAAACACCATATATTTT.

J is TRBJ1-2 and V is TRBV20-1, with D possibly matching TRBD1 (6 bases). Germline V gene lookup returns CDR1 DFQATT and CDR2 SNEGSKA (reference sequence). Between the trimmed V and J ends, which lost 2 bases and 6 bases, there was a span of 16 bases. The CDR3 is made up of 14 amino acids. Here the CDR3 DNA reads TGCAGTGCTAGACAGCGGGGCAGGGACAATGGCTACACCTTC. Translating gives CSARQRGRDNGYTF.

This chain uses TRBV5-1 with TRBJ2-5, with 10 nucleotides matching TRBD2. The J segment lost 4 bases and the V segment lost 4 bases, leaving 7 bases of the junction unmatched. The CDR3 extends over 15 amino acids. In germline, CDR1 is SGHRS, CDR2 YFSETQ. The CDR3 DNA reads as TGCGCCAGCAGCCCAAGCGGGGGGGCGGTAGAGACCCAGTACTTC. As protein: CASSPSGGAVETQYF.

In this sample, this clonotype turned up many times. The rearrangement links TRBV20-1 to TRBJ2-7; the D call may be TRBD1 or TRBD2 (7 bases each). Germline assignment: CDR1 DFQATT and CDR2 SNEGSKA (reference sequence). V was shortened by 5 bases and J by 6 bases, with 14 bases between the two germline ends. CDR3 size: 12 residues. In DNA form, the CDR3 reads TGCAGTGCTTCAGGGGGGGGGGGCGAGCAGTACTTC. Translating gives CSASGGGGEQYF.

In DNA form, the CDR3 reads TGTGCCAGCAGTTCCTTAAGCCGGCGGAATGAGCAGTTCTTC. Translated, it gives CASSSLSRRNEQFF. The J gene is TRBJ2-1, the V gene TRBV27; D uncertain. Germline assignment: CDR1 MNHEY and CDR2 SMNVEV (reference sequence). Trimming removed 4 bases from V and 7 bases from J, with 14 bases in between. The CDR3 sequence is 14 residues long.

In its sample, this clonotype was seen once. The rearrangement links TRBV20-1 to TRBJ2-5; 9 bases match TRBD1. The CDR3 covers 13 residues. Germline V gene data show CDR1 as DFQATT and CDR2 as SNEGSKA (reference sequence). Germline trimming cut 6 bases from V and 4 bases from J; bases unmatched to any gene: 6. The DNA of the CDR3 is TGCAGTGCCGCCGGGACAGGGCGAGAGACCCAGTACTTC. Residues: CSAAGTGRETQYF.

CDR3 nucleotides: TGTGCCAGCCGGGCAGGTGGAACTGGAAACACCATATATTTT. It specifies CASRAGGTGNTIYF. J is TRBJ1-3 and V is TRBV28; D call uncertain. With 8 bases removed from V and 2 bases from J, the gap between germline ends came to 13 bases. Germline CDR1 is MDHEN and CDR2 is SYDVKM. The CDR3 loop spans 14 amino acids.

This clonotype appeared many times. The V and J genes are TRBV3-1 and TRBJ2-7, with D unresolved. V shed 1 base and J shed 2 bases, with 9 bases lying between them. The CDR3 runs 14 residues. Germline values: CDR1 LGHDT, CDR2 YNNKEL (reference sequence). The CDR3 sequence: CASSQGTVTYEQYF. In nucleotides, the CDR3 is TGTGCCAGCAGCCAAGGGACGGTAACCTACGAGCAGTACTTC.